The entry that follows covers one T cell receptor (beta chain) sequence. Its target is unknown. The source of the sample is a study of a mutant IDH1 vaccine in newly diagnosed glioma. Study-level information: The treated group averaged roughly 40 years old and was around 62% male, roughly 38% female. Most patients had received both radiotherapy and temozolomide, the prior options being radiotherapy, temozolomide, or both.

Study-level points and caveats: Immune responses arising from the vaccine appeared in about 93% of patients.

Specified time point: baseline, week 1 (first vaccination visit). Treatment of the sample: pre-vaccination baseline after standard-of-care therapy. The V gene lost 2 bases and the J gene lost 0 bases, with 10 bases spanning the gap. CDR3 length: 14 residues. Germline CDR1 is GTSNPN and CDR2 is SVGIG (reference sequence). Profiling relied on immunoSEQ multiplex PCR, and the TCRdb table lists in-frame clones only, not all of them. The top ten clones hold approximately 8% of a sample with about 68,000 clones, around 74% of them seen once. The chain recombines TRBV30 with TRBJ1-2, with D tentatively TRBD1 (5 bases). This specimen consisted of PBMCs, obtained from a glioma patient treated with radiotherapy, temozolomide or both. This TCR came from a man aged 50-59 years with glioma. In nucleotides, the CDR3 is TGTGCCTGGAGTCCCGGGGCCCCTAACTATGGCTACACCTTC. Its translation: CAWSPGAPNYGYTF.